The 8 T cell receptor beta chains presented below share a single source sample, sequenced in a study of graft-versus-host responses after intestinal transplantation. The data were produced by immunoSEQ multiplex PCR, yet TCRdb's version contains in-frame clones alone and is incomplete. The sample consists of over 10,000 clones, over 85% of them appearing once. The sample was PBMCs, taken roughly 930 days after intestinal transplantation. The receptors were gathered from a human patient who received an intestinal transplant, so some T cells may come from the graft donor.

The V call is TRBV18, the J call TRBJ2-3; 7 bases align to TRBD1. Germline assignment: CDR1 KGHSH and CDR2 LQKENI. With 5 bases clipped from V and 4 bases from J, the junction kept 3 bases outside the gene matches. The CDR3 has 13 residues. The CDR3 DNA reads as TGTGCCAGCTCAGTTACAGGGGCAGATACGCAGTATTTT. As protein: CASSVTGADTQYF.

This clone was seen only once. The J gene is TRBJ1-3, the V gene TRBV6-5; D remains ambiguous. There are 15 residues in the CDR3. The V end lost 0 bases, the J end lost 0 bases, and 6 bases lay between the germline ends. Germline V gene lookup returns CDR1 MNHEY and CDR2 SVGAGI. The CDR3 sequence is CASSYSWISGNTIYF. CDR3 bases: TGTGCCAGCAGTTACTCTTGGATCTCTGGAAACACCATATATTTT.

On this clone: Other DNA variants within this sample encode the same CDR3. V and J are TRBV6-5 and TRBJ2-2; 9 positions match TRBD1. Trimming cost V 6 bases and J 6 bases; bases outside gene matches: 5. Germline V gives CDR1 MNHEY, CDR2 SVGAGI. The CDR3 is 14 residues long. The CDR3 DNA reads TGTGCCAGCAGCTACGACAGGGGGGCCGGGGAGCTGTTTTTT. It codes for CASSYDRGAGELFF.

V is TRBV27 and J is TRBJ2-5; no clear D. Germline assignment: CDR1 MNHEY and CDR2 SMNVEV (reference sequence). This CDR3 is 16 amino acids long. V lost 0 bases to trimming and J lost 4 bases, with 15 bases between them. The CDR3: CASSLSSFSFAETQYF. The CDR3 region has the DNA TGTGCCAGCAGTTTATCCAGTTTCAGTTTTGCAGAGACCCAGTACTTC.

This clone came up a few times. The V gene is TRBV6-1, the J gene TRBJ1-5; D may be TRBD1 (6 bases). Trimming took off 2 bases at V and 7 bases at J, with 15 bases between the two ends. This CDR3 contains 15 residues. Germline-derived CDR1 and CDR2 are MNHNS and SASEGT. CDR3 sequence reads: CASSEWEAGVQPQHF. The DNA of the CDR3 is TGTGCCAGCAGTGAATGGGAGGCAGGGGTCCAGCCCCAGCATTTT.

The CDR3 DNA sequence: TGTGCCAGCAGTTACGATGGGGCGTTGGGGACCGGGGAGCTGTTTTTT. Amino acid sequence: CASSYDGALGTGELFF. This sequence joins TRBV6-5 and TRBJ2-2; a possible D gene is TRBD1 (5 bases). Germline V gene sequence: CDR1 MNHEY, CDR2 SVGAGI. This CDR3 is built from 16 residues. V was trimmed by 2 bases and J by 5 bases, leaving 15 bases between them.

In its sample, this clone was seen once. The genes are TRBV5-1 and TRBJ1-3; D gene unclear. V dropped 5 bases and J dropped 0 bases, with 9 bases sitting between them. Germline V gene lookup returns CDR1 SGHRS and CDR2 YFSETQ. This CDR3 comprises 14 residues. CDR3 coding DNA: TGCGCCAGCAGTAGGGCGAGCTCTGGAAACACCATATATTTT. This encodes CASSRASSGNTIYF.

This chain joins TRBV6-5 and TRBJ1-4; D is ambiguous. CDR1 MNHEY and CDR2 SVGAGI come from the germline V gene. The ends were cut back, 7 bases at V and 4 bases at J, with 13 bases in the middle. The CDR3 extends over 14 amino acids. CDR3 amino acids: CASKREGNNEKLFF. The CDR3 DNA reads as TGTGCCAGCAAAAGGGAGGGAAATAATGAAAAACTGTTTTTT.